The 25 T cell receptor beta chains listed next were all sequenced from one sample in a study of shared clonotypes between healthy human individuals. Clones were read by immunoSEQ multiplex PCR, and TCRdb kept only the in-frame ones, dropping some. The sample yields about 2 million clones, roughly 95% seen once. Sequenced: naive CD4+ T cells sorted from blood. Sample subset: CD45RA+ positively selected. The source is a man younger than 35 in good health.

CDR3 loop: CASSVRSGTPGELFF. Written as DNA, the CDR3 is TGTGCCAGCAGCGTCCGCTCCGGGACACCCGGGGAGCTGTTTTTT. This chain links TRBV9 with TRBJ2-2; maybe TRBD1 (6 bases). V lost 2 bases, J lost 6 bases, and 14 bases lay in between. CDR3 length: 15 residues. The germline gives CDR1 SGDLS, CDR2 YYNGEE.

The rearrangement links TRBV7-9 to TRBJ2-7, with no clear D. This CDR3 region has 12 residues. Trimming removed 5 bases at V and 3 bases at J, with 8 bases between. Germline CDR1 is SEHNR and CDR2 is FQNEAQ (reference sequence). CDR3 DNA: TGTGCCAGCAGCATGACTTTCTACGAGCAGTACTTC. Translation: CASSMTFYEQYF.

The gene calls are TRBV7-9 and TRBJ1-2, with D maybe TRBD1 (5 bases). The germline V gene has CDR1 SEHNR and CDR2 FQNEAQ (reference sequence). The CDR3 loop spans 14 amino acids. Trimming left V 5 bases short and J 8 bases short, with 18 bases between. CDR3 region: CASSPTEGRGGYTF. Written as DNA, the CDR3 is TGTGCCAGCAGCCCTACGGAGGGACGGGGCGGCTACACCTTC.

Of note for this clone: This could be a read error, since a much larger clone is one nucleotide away. V gene TRBV5-1 combines with J gene TRBJ2-7, with TRBD2 matching over 11 bases. The junction had 3 bases not matched to a gene; V was cut back by 4 bases and J by 0 bases. This CDR3 has 15 residues. CDR1 and CDR2 (germline): SGHRS, YFSETQ. The CDR3 sequence: CASSGTSGGSYEQYF. The CDR3 region has the DNA TGCGCCAGCAGCGGAACTAGCGGGGGCTCCTACGAGCAGTACTTC.

This clone was counted once. The genes are TRBV25-1 and TRBJ2-3; D possibly corresponds to TRBD2 (6 bases). The CDR3 runs 15 residues. Germline V gene lookup returns CDR1 MGHDK and CDR2 SYGVNS. V dropped 4 bases and J dropped 2 bases, with 13 bases sitting between them. The CDR3 sequence is CASSAGTPLTDTQYF. For the CDR3, the DNA is TGTGCCAGCAGTGCCGGGACTCCCCTCACAGATACGCAGTATTTT.

The chain has TRBV28 and TRBJ1-5; 7 bases map to TRBD1. This CDR3 spans 15 amino acids. CDR1 MDHEN and CDR2 SYDVKM come from the germline V gene. The trim removed 5 bases at V and 2 bases at J, leaving 6 bases unmatched. The CDR3: CASSPITGGNQPQHF. The CDR3 nucleotides are TGTGCCAGCAGTCCGATCACAGGGGGCAATCAGCCCCAGCATTTT.

About this clone: Other DNA sequences in this sample translate to the same CDR3. This sequence joins TRBV27 and TRBJ1-6; 9 positions match TRBD1. The CDR3 is 14 residues long. Germline values: CDR1 MNHEY, CDR2 SMNVEV (reference sequence). After removal of 6 bases from V and 7 bases from J, the junction contained 4 bases not matched to a gene. The CDR3 sequence: CASRRDRENSPLHF. The DNA of the CDR3 is TGTGCCAGCAGGCGGGACAGGGAAAATTCACCCCTCCACTTT.

The count of this clone is one. The chain joins TRBV28 to TRBJ1-5; D possibly corresponds to TRBD1 (5 bases). The CDR3 totals 17 residues. Trimming removed 7 bases at V and 5 bases at J, with 24 bases between. Germline CDR1 is MDHEN and CDR2 is SYDVKM. The CDR3 nucleotides are TGTGCCAGCACCGATCAGTCGGGACCCCCTCGGCATCAGCCCCAGCATTTT. This gives the protein CASTDQSGPPRHQPQHF.

V is TRBV11-2 and J is TRBJ2-7, with D tentatively TRBD2 (7 bases). Deletions cut 5 bases from V and 6 bases from J, with 17 bases between. This CDR3 is built from 14 residues. Germline V gene lookup returns CDR1 SGHAT and CDR2 FQNNGV. Here the CDR3 reads CASSVSGGGGEQYF. The DNA for the CDR3 is TGTGCCAGCAGCGTCAGTGGCGGGGGCGGCGAGCAGTACTTC.

The V gene is TRBV6-1, the J gene TRBJ1-2; 9 bases line up with TRBD1. J lost 4 bases, V lost 6 bases, and 6 bases had no gene match. In germline, CDR1 is MNHNS, CDR2 SASEGT. This CDR3 spans 14 amino acids. For the CDR3, the DNA is TGTGCCAGCAGACCGGGACAGGGTAGCTATGGCTACACCTTC. Translating it yields CASRPGQGSYGYTF.

To note about this clone: The sample holds other DNA sequences that translate to the same CDR3. The CDR3 sequence is CSVEGRLMNTEAFF. Written as DNA, the CDR3 is TGCAGCGTTGAGGGCAGGCTCATGAACACTGAAGCTTTCTTT. The chain recombines TRBV29-1 with TRBJ1-1; D is ambiguous. The CDR3 is 14 residues long. V was trimmed by 3 bases and J by 0 bases, leaving 11 bases between them. The germline gives CDR1 SQVTM, CDR2 ANQGSEA.

This chain joins TRBV7-8 and TRBJ1-1, with D unresolved. From germline, CDR1 is SGHVS and CDR2 FQNEAQ. The CDR3 consists of 13 residues. The V and J ends lost 1 base and 5 bases respectively, with 8 bases between them. CDR3 in amino acids: CASSLGWTTEAFF. The CDR3 nucleotides are TGTGCCAGCAGCTTAGGATGGACGACTGAAGCTTTCTTT.

This clone was counted a single time. The chain joins TRBV10-3 to TRBJ2-7; the D gene is possibly TRBD1 (5 bases). V was shortened by 0 bases and J by 9 bases, with 9 bases between the two germline ends. The germline V gene encodes CDR1 ENHRY and CDR2 SYGVKD. The CDR3 sequence is 12 residues long. The DNA of the CDR3 is TGTGCCATCAGTGAGTCGGGGCTTGGGCAGTACTTC. Amino acids: CAISESGLGQYF.

The V and J genes are TRBV6-5 and TRBJ2-2; 10 bases fit TRBD1. V shed 7 bases and J 4 bases; nucleotides not matched to a gene: 6. In germline, CDR1 is MNHEY, CDR2 SVGAGI. The CDR3 totals 15 residues. The CDR3 DNA reads as TGTGCCAGCACCCTAGGACAGGGGGTCACCGGGGAGCTGTTTTTT. It translates to CASTLGQGVTGELFF.

The chain has TRBV5-4 and TRBJ1-2, with D unresolved. CDR1 and CDR2 from the germline V gene are SGHNT and YYREEE (reference sequence). V lost 7 bases and J lost 0, with 16 bases in between. The CDR3 runs 15 residues. CDR3 nucleotides: TGTGCCAGCTCAGCTTTGTTAGGCGCTAACTATGGCTACACCTTC. Its protein product is CASSALLGANYGYTF.

This sequence joins TRBV4-3 and TRBJ2-7; unclear D gene. Trimming stripped 0 bases from V and 0 bases from J, with 15 bases between. This CDR3 has 17 amino acids. Germline values: CDR1 LGHNA, CDR2 YSLEER. The CDR3 sequence is CASSQDGLTEYSYEQYF. As DNA, the CDR3 is TGCGCCAGCAGCCAAGATGGGCTGACTGAATACTCCTACGAGCAGTACTTC.

The chain combines TRBV19 with TRBJ2-3, with 8 nucleotides matching TRBD1. The germline CDR1 and CDR2 sequences are LNHDA and SQIVND (reference sequence). J was trimmed by 2 bases and V by 7 bases; bases with no gene match: 8. The CDR3 sequence is 15 residues long. The CDR3 nucleotides read TGTGCCAGTACCCCCCGGGACAGGCTCACAGATACGCAGTATTTT. It codes for CASTPRDRLTDTQYF.

The rearrangement uses TRBV19 and TRBJ1-3; D is ambiguous. V lost 9 bases, J lost 4 bases, and 10 bases lay in between. The CDR3 consists of 12 residues. Germline V gene data show CDR1 as LNHDA and CDR2 as SQIVND (reference sequence). The CDR3 nucleotides read TGTGCCAGCGGCGGGTCCGGAAACACCATATATTTT. Its protein product is CASGGSGNTIYF.

V gene TRBV5-4 combines with J gene TRBJ1-2; maybe TRBD1 (6 bases). In germline, CDR1 is SGHNT, CDR2 YYREEE (reference sequence). The CDR3 is 16 residues long. The ends were cut back, 0 bases at V and 1 base at J, with 13 bases in the middle. The CDR3 DNA is TGTGCCAGCAGCTTGGCCGGACAGCAGCTTAACTATGGCTACACCTTC. It yields the protein CASSLAGQQLNYGYTF.

This chain links TRBV28 with TRBJ1-6; 9 positions agree with TRBD1. The germline CDR1 and CDR2 sequences are MDHEN and SYDVKM. J was trimmed by 2 bases and V by 3 bases; bases with no gene match: 17. The CDR3 contains 21 residues. This CDR3 reads CASSLIPGQGKRGAYNSPLHF. CDR3 sequence (DNA): TGTGCCAGCAGTTTGATACCGGGACAGGGAAAGCGGGGGGCCTATAATTCACCCCTCCACTTT.

This rearrangement joins TRBV4-1 to TRBJ2-7, with D unresolved. Trimming left V 1 base short and J 5 bases short, with 15 bases between. The CDR3 totals 15 residues. Germline-derived CDR1 and CDR2 are MGHRA and YSYEKL. CDR3 nucleotides: TGCGCCAGCAGCCAAGTATGGTGGCAGAACAACGAGCAGTACTTC. Protein product: CASSQVWWQNNEQYF.

The rearrangement links TRBV6-5 to TRBJ1-6; D is undetermined. This CDR3 comprises 15 residues. The V and J ends lost 6 bases and 9 bases respectively, with 18 bases between them. The germline CDR1 and CDR2 sequences are MNHEY and SVGAGI. The CDR3 DNA follows: TGTGCCAGCAGCCTAGTCAGTGGAGGTGGTTCACCCCTCCACTTT. Translated, it gives CASSLVSGGGSPLHF.

The V call is TRBV7-9, the J call TRBJ1-3, with 12 bases aligning to TRBD1. The germline V gene encodes CDR1 SEHNR and CDR2 FQNEAQ (reference sequence). V dropped 4 bases and J dropped 5; count of bases not matched to a gene: 6. The CDR3 has 16 amino acids. For the CDR3, the DNA is TGTGCCAGCAGCTCGTCGGGACAGGGGGCGAGAAACACCATATATTTT. It encodes CASSSSGQGARNTIYF. The full variable domain, in which reference TRBV7-9 and TRBJ1-3 provide the parts outside the CDR3, is DTGVSQNPRHKITKRGQNVTFRCDPISEHNRLYWYRQTLGQGPEFLTYFQNEAQLEKSRLLSDRFSAERPKGSFSTLEIQRTEQGDSAMYLCASSSSGQGARNTIYFGEGSWLTVV.

The V call is TRBV2, the J call TRBJ2-3; 14 nucleotides align to TRBD2. The CDR3 contains 15 residues. CDR1 and CDR2 from the germline V gene are SNHLY and FYNNEI. The V segment lost 10 bases and the J segment 4 bases; nucleotides outside the gene matches: 7. DNA of the CDR3: TGTGCCACCCCGGGACTAGCGGGGGAAGCAGATACGCAGTATTTT. Amino acid sequence: CATPGLAGEADTQYF.

The chain joins TRBV13 to TRBJ1-2, with D possibly TRBD1 on 5 matching bases. Trimming left V 3 bases short and J 2 bases short, with 22 bases between. The CDR3 is 18 residues long. The germline CDR1 and CDR2 sequences are PRHDT and FYEKMQ (reference sequence). The CDR3 loop reads CASSFSLPGTGPNYGYTF. In nucleotides, the CDR3 is TGTGCCAGCAGCTTTTCTCTGCCAGGGACCGGCCCGAACTATGGCTACACCTTC.